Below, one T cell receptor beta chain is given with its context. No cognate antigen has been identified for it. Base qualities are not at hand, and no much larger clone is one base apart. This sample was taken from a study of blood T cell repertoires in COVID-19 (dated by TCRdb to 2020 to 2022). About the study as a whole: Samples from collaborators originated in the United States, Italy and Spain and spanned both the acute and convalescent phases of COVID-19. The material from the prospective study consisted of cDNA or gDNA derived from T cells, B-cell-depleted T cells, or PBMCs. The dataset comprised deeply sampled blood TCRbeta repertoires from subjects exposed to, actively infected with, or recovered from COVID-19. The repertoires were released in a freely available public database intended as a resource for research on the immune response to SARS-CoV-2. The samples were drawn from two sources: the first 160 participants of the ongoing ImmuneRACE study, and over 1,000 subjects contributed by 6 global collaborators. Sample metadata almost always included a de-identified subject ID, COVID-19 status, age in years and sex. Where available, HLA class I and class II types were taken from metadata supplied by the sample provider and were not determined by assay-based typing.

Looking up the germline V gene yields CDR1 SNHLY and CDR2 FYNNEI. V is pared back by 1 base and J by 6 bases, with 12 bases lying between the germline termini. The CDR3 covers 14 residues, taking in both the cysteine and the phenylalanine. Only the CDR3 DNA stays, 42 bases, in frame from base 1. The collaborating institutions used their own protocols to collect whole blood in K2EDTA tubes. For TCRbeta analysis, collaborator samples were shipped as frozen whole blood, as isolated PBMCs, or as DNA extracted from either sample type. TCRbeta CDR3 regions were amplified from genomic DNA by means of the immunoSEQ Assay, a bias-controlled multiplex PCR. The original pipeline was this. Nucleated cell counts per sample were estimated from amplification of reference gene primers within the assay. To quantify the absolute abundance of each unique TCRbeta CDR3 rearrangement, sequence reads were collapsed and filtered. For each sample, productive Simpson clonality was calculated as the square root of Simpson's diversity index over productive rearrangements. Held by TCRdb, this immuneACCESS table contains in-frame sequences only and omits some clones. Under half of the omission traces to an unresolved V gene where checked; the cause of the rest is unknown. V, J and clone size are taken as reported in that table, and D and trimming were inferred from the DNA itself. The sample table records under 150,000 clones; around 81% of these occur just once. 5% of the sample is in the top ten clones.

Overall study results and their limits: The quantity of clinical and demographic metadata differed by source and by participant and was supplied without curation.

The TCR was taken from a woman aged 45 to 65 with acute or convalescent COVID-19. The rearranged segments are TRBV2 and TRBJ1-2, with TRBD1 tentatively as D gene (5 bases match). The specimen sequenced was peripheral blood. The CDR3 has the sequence CASSEEGLGHGYTF. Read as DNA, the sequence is TGTGCCAGCAGTGAAGAGGGACTCGGCCATGGCTACACCTTC. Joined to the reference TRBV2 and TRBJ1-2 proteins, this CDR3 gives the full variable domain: EPEVTQTPSHQVTQMGQEVILRCVPISNHLYFYWYRQILGQKVEFLVSFYNNEISEKSEIFDDQFSVERPDGSNFTLKIRSTKLEDSAMYFCASSEEGLGHGYTFGSGTRLTVV.